This TCR beta chain appears in the sequencing data of a study of blood T cell repertoires in COVID-19. Whole-study context: Samples came from the United States, Italy and Spain, spanning acute and convalescent COVID-19.

This clone was found once. The CDR3 spans 14 residues. Germline loops: CDR1 SEHNR, CDR2 FQNEAQ (reference sequence). V dropped 2 bases and J dropped 2 bases, with 9 bases sitting between them. Enrollees, about 18 to 95 years old, lived in 24 US areas. Each participant's cohort was designated according to participant-reported clinical history. Some clones are missing from TCRdb's copy, which holds only in-frame ones; the method was immunoSEQ multiplex PCR. The repertoire holds hundreds of thousands of clones, with 75% to 90% as singletons. The TCR was taken from a man in his late teens or twenties who had recovered from COVID-19. This chain connects TRBV7-9 to TRBJ2-5, with D perhaps matching TRBD1 (6 bases). The sequencing input was PBMCs or T cells enriched from blood (not recorded which). This chain's CDR3 is CASSLTGSQETQYF. The CDR3 nucleotides are TGTGCCAGCAGCTTAACAGGGTCACAAGAGACCCAGTACTTC.